This T cell receptor beta chain was recovered during a study of blood T cells in healthy people across ages. The people who gave samples were healthy Caucasians from Russia, aged about 6 to 100. PBMCs were isolated at a quantity of at least 6 million per sample. In the case of this clonotype: Antigen unknown.

The authors ran a second PCR of about 7 to 11 cycles using a sample-barcoded 5' primer and a J-beta primer mix. TCRdb re-analysed the 5' RACE reads in MiXCR, keeping a single row per CDR3 protein. This table has hundreds of thousands of distinct CDR3 sequences, around 62% appearing once. Findings and caveats of the study: Conclusively comparing naive with antigen-experienced cells was impossible with unsorted PBMCs. Long-lived donors had more naive CD4+ cells and higher diversity than aged donors.

Material for sequencing was blood. The TCR comes from a man aged 25-45 years in good health.

Here the CDR3 reads CASSENFSYEQYF. The DNA of the CDR3 is TGCGCCAGCAGCGAGAACTTTTCCTACGAGCAGTACTTC. This chain uses TRBV5-1 with TRBJ2-7; no firm D call. Trimming removed 4 bases at V and 1 base at J, with 9 bases between. This CDR3 spans 13 amino acids. The V gene's germline CDR1 is SGHRS and CDR2 YFSETQ.